This record concerns one T cell receptor (beta chain) sequence. Its antigen remains unknown. This record comes from a study of CD8 T cells in ankylosing spondylitis. Overall study findings and caveats: Seemingly characteristic of ankylosing spondylitis blood was a TCR beta motif consisting of roughly 8 highly homologous variants. Significant enrichment of disease-linked clones was reported in matched ankylosing spondylitis synovial fluid. Certain motif variants had earlier appeared in reactive arthritis synovial fluid and blood.

The authors made TCR beta libraries by quantitative 5'-RACE with molecular barcodes. TCRdb called the 5' RACE reads again in MiXCR, with one record for every CDR3 protein. This table holds 200,000 to 300,000 distinct CDR3 sequences, over 9.5% found once. V gave up 4 bases and J gave up 7 bases, with 11 bases separating them. CDR1 is MNHNS and CDR2 is SASEGT in the germline V gene. The CDR3 has 14 amino acids. This sequence originates from a male donor with ankylosing spondylitis or in good health (not recorded which). The sequencing input was blood, either unsorted or a sorted T cell fraction (not recorded which). V usage is TRBV6-1 and J usage is TRBJ1-6, with D tentatively TRBD1 (6 bases). The CDR3 spells CASSVLGQNSPLHF. The CDR3 DNA reads as TGTGCCAGCAGTGTCCTCGGACAGAATTCACCCCTCCACTTT.